The 9 T cell receptor beta chains below were found in one sample sequenced in a study of T cell changes during pregnancy in multiple sclerosis. Data came from immunoSEQ multiplex PCR; TCRdb stores just in-frame clones and leaves some out. The table has 75,000 to 95,000 clones, around 94% seen once; the top ten hold around 2%. The sample in question was peripheral blood, obtained after pregnancy. These receptor sequences come from a female donor with multiple sclerosis, enrolled in a pregnancy study.

The genes are TRBV7-9 and TRBJ1-6, with 8 bases fitting TRBD1. Trimming at V came to 5 bases and at J to 7 bases, leaving 16 bases not matched to a gene. Germline CDR1 SEHNR, CDR2 FQNEAQ (reference sequence). The CDR3 is made up of 18 amino acids. CDR3 residues: CASSLPERGQGGNSPLHF. CDR3 nucleotide sequence: TGTGCCAGCAGCCTCCCCGAACGTGGACAGGGTGGGAATTCACCCCTCCACTTT.

The rearrangement uses TRBV18 and TRBJ2-1; D gene unclear. The V and J ends lost 4 bases and 8 bases respectively, with 6 bases between them. CDR1 is KGHSH and CDR2 is LQKENI in the germline V gene. The CDR3 has 11 residues. The CDR3 DNA reads TGTGCCAGCTCACAAGCCCATGAGCAGTTCTTC. This sequence encodes CASSQAHEQFF.

The chain has TRBV2 and TRBJ1-4, with 9 bases matching TRBD1. This CDR3 region has 15 residues. From germline, CDR1 is SNHLY and CDR2 FYNNEI. The V segment lost 6 bases and the J segment 4 bases; nucleotides outside the gene matches: 6. The CDR3 is CASRGQGLGNEKLFF. CDR3 nucleotide sequence: TGTGCCAGCAGGGGACAGGGACTTGGTAATGAAAAACTGTTTTTT.

The chain links TRBV5-6 to TRBJ1-2; TRBD1 matches 8 bases. This CDR3 is 14 amino acids long. The V gene end was trimmed by 0 bases and the J gene end by 3 bases; junction bases not matched to a gene: 1. The germline gives CDR1 SGHDT, CDR2 YYEEEE. CDR3 amino acids: CASSLDRGYYGYTF. In DNA form, the CDR3 reads TGTGCCAGCAGCTTGGACAGGGGGTACTATGGCTACACCTTC.

This clone is a singleton in its sample. The rearrangement uses TRBV7-8 and TRBJ1-2; TRBD1 agrees at 9 bases. Germline V lookup: CDR1 SGHVS, CDR2 FQNEAQ. The V gene end was trimmed by 5 bases and the J gene end by 6 bases; junction bases not matched to a gene: 4. This CDR3 region has 13 residues. The CDR3 DNA is TGTGCCAGCAGCGCAAGACAGGGGGATGGCTACACCTTC. Its translation: CASSARQGDGYTF.

The V call is TRBV5-1, the J call TRBJ1-2; 10 nucleotides match TRBD1. The CDR3 is made up of 16 amino acids. The junction had 6 bases not matched to a gene; V was cut back by 0 bases and J by 4 bases. The V gene's germline CDR1 is SGHRS and CDR2 YFSETQ. The CDR3 here is CASSLGGTGEIYGYTF. CDR3 DNA sequence: TGCGCCAGCAGCTTGGGTGGGACAGGGGAAATCTATGGCTACACCTTC.

The gene calls are TRBV5-1 and TRBJ1-5; the D gene is possibly TRBD1 (5 bases). Trimming removed 0 bases at V and 4 bases at J, with 5 bases between. CDR3 length equals 13 residues. CDR1 SGHRS and CDR2 YFSETQ come from the germline V gene. CDR3 residues: CASSLDRNQPQHF. The DNA for the CDR3 is TGCGCCAGCAGCTTGGACAGGAATCAGCCCCAGCATTTT.

This clone was seen once. This sequence joins TRBV6-6 and TRBJ1-5, with no clear D. Germline V CDR1 and CDR2: MNHNY, SVGAGI (reference sequence). V was cut by 0 bases and J by 6 bases, with 6 bases left in between. The CDR3 sequence is 13 residues long. Here the CDR3 reads CASSYSAGQPQHF. The CDR3 DNA sequence: TGTGCCAGCAGTTACTCGGCGGGTCAGCCCCAGCATTTT.

The chain employs TRBV19 and TRBJ2-5; possible D gene TRBD1, 5 bases. V was cut by 4 bases and J by 9 bases, with 15 bases left in between. This CDR3 is 13 amino acids long. Germline V gene data show CDR1 as LNHDA and CDR2 as SQIVND (reference sequence). In DNA, the CDR3 is TGTGCCAGTAGTAAAGACCAGGGTGAGGCCCAGTACTTC. Amino acid sequence: CASSKDQGEAQYF.